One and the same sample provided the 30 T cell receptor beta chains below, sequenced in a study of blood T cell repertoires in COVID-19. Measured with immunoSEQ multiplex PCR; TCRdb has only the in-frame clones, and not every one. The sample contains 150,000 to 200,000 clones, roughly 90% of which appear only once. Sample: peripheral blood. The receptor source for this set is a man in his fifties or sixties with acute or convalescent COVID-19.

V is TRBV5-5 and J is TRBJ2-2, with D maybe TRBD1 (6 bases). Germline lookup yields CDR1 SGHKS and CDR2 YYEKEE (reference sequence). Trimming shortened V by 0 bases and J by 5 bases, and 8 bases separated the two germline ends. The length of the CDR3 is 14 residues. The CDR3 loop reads CASSLVGGTGELFF. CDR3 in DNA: TGTGCCAGCAGCTTGGTAGGGGGAACCGGGGAGCTGTTTTTT.

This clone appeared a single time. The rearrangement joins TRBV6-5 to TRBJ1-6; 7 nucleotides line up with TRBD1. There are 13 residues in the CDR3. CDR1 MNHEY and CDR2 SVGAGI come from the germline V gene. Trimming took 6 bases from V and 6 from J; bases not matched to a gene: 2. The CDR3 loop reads CASSDRVNSPLHF. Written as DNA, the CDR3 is TGTGCCAGCAGCGACAGGGTTAATTCACCCCTCCACTTT.

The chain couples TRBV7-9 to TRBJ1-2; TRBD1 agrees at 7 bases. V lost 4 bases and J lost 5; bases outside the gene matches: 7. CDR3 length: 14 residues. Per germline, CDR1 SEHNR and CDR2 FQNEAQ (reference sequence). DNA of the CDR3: TGTGCCAGCAGCTCCAAGACAGGGTTGTATGGCTACACCTTC. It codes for CASSSKTGLYGYTF.

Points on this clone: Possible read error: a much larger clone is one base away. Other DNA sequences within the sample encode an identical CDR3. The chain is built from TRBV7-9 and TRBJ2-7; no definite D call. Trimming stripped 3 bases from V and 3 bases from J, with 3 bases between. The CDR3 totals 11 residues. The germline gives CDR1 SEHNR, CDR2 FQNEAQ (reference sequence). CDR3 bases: TGTGCCAGCAGCTTGAGCTACGAGCAGTACTTC. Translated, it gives CASSLSYEQYF.

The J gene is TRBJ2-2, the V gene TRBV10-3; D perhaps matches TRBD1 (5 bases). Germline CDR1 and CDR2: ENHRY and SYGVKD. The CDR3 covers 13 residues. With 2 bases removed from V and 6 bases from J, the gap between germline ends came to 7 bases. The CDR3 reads CAISERTSGELFF. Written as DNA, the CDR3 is TGTGCCATCAGTGAGCGGACATCCGGGGAGCTGTTTTTT.

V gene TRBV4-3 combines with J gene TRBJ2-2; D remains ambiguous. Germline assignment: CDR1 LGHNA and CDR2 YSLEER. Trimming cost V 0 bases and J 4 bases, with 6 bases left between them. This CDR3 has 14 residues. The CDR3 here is CASSQETATGELFF. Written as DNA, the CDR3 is TGCGCCAGCAGCCAAGAAACTGCCACCGGGGAGCTGTTTTTT.

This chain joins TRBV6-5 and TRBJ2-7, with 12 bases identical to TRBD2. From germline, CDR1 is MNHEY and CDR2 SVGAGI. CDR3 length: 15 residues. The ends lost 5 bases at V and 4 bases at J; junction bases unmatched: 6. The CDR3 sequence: CASSPTSGGLYEQYF. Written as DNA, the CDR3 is TGTGCCAGCAGTCCGACTAGCGGGGGTTTGTACGAGCAGTACTTC.

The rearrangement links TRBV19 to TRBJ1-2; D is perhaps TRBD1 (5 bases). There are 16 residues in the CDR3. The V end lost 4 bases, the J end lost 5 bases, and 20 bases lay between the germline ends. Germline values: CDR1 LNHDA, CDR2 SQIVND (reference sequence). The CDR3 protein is CASSTRQSRDTYGYTF. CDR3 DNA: TGTGCCAGTAGTACCCGACAGAGTCGAGACACTTATGGCTACACCTTC.

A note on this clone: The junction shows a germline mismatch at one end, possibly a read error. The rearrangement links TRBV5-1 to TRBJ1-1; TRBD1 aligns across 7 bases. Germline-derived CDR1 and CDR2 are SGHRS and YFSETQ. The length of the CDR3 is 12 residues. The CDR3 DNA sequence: TGCGCCAGCAGCTTGGTACAGGGGAAAGCTTCCTTT. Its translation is CASSLVQGKASF.

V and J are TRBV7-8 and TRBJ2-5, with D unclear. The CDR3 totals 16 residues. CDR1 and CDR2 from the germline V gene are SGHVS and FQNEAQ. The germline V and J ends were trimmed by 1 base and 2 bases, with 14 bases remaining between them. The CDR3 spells CASSLGPRLAQETQYF. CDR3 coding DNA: TGTGCCAGCAGCTTAGGGCCCAGATTAGCTCAAGAGACCCAGTACTTC.

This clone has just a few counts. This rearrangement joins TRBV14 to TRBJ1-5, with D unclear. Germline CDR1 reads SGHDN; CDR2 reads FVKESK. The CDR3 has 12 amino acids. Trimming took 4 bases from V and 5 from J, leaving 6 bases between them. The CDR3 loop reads CASSRPYQPQHF. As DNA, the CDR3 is TGTGCCAGCAGCCGGCCATATCAGCCCCAGCATTTT.

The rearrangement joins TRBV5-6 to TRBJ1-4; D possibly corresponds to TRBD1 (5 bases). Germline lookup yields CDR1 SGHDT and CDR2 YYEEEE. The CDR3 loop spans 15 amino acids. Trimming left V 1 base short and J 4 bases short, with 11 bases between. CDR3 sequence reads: CASSLFGHHNEKLFF. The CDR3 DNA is TGTGCCAGCAGCTTGTTCGGACACCATAATGAAAAACTGTTTTTT. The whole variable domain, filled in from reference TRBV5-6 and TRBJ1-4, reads DAGVTQSPTHLIKTRGQQVTLRCSPKSGHDTVSWYQQALGQGPQFIFQYYEEEERQRGNFPDRFSGHQFPNYSSELNVNALLLGDSALYLCASSLFGHHNEKLFFGSGTQLSVL.

DNA for the CDR3: TGTGCCAGCAGCTCGACCGGGACAGTGAACACTGAAGCTTTCTTT. Translation: CASSSTGTVNTEAFF. This chain joins TRBV7-3 and TRBJ1-1; 7 nucleotides agree with TRBD1. This CDR3 contains 15 residues. Germline V gives CDR1 SGHTA, CDR2 FQGTGA. The V gene end was trimmed by 4 bases and the J gene end by 0 bases; junction bases not matched to a gene: 5.

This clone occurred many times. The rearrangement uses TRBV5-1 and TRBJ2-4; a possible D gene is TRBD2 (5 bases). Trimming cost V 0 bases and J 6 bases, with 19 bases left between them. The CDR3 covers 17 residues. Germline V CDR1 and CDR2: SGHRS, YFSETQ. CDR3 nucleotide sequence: TGCGCCAGCAGCTTGGAAACCACAGAAACTGGGAGAAACATTCAGTACTTC. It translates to CASSLETTETGRNIQYF.

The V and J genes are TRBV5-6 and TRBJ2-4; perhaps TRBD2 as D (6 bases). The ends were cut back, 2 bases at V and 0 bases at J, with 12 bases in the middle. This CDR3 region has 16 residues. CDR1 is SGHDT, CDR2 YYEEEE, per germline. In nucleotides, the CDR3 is TGTGCCAGCAGCTTTACCGGGGGACTAGCCAAAAACATTCAGTACTTC. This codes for CASSFTGGLAKNIQYF.

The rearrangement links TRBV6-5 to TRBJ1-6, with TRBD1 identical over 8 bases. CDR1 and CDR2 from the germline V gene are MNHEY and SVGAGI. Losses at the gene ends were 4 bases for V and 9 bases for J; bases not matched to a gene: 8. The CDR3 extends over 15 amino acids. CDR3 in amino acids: CASSFGRQGTSPLHF. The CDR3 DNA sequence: TGTGCCAGCAGTTTTGGGAGACAGGGGACTTCACCCCTCCACTTT.

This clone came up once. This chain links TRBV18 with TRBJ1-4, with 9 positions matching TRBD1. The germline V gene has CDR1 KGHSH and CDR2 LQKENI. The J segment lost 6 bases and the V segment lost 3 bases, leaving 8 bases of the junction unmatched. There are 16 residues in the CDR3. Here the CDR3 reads CASSPYQQGADEKLFF. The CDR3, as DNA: TGTGCCAGCTCACCCTATCAACAGGGGGCGGATGAAAAACTGTTTTTT.

The CDR3 spells CASSLGTGRISTPLHF. For the CDR3, the DNA is TGTGCCAGCAGCTTAGGGACAGGTCGAATTAGTACACCCCTCCACTTT. This chain connects TRBV7-2 to TRBJ1-6; the match to TRBD1 covers 7 bases. This CDR3 has 16 residues. Germline V CDR1 and CDR2: SGHTA, FQGNSA. V trimming: 1 base; J trimming: 11 bases; junction bases outside the gene matches: 11.

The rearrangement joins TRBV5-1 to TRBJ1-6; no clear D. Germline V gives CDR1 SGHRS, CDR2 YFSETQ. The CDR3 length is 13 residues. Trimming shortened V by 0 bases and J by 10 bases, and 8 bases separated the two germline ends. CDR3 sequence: CASSLAGRSPLHF. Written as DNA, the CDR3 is TGCGCCAGCAGCTTGGCTGGCAGGTCACCCCTCCACTTT.

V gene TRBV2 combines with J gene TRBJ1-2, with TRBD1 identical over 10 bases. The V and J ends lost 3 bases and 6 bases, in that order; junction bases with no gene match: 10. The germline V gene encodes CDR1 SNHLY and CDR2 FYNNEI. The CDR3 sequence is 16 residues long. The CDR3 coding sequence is TGTGCCAGCAGTGATTCTCGGATAGGGACAGGGGATGGCTACACCTTC. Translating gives CASSDSRIGTGDGYTF.

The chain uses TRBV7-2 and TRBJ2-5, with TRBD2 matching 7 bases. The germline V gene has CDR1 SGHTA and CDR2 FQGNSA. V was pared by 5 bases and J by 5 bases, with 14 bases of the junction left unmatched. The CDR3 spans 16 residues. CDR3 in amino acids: CASSSLGGSRYETQYF. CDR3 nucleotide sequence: TGTGCCAGCAGCAGCTTGGGGGGGTCCCGGTACGAGACCCAGTACTTC.

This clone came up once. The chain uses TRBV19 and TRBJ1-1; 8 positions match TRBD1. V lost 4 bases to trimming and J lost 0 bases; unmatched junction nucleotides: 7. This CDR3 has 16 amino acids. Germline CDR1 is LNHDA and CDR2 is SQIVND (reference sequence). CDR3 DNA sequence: TGTGCCAGTAGTACCCAGACAGGGGAAATGAACACTGAAGCTTTCTTT. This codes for CASSTQTGEMNTEAFF.

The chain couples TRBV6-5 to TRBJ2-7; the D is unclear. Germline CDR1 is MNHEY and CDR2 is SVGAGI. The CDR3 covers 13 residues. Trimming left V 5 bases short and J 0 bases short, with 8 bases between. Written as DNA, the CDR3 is TGTGCCAGCAGTAGTCAGGCCTCCTACGAGCAGTACTTC. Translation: CASSSQASYEQYF.

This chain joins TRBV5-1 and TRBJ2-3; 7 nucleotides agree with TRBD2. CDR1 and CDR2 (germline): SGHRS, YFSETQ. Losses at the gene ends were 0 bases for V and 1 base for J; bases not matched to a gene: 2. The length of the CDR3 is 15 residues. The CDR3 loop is CASSLGRGGTDTQYF. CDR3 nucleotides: TGCGCCAGCAGCTTGGGCCGGGGGGGCACAGATACGCAGTATTTT.

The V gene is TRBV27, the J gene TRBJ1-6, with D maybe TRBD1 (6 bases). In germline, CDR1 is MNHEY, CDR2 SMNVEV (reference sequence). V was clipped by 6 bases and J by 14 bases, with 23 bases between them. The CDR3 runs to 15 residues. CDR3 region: CASRAPGRGFEALHF. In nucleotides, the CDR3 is TGTGCCAGCAGAGCCCCCGGCAGGGGATTCGAGGCCCTCCACTTT.

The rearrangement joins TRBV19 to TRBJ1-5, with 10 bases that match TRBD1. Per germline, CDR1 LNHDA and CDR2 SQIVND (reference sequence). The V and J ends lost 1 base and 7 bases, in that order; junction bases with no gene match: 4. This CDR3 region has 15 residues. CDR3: CASSIGQGAGQPQHF. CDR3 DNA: TGTGCCAGTAGTATAGGACAGGGGGCTGGGCAGCCCCAGCATTTT.

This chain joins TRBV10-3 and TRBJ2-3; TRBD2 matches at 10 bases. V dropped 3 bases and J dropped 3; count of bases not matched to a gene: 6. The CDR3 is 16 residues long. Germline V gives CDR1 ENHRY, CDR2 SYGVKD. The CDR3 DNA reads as TGTGCCATCAGTGACGTAGCGGGGGGAACTACAGATACGCAGTATTTT. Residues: CAISDVAGGTTDTQYF.

CDR3 protein: CATLLVSGLAYEQYF. The CDR3 DNA reads TGTGCCACCCTCCTGGTTAGCGGGCTCGCCTACGAGCAGTACTTC. The V and J genes are TRBV6-5 and TRBJ2-7; 7 positions agree with TRBD2. CDR1 and CDR2 (germline): MNHEY, SVGAGI. The V segment lost 10 bases and the J segment 2 bases; nucleotides outside the gene matches: 14. The CDR3 spans 15 residues.

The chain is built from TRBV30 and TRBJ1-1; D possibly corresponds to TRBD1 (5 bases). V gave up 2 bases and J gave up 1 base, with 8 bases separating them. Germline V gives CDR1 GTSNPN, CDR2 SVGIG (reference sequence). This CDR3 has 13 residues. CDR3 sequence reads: CAWSPGGNTEAFF. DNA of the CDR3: TGTGCCTGGAGTCCGGGGGGGAACACTGAAGCTTTCTTT.

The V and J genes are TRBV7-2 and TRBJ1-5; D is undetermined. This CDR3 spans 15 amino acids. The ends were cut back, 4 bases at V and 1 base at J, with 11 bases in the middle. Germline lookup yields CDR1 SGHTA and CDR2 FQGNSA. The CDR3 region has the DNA TGTGCCAGCAGCTGGACCCGCGGGAGCAATCAGCCCCAGCATTTT. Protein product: CASSWTRGSNQPQHF.